Listed here are 30 T cell receptor beta chains from one sample, sequenced in a study of cytomegalovirus exposure and HLA in healthy donors. The study ran its PCR with 60 Vbeta and 13 Jbeta primers. Measured with immunoSEQ multiplex PCR; TCRdb has only the in-frame clones, and not every one. The data show 150,000 to 200,000 clones, around 81% seen once. The sequencing input was PBMCs. Every receptor here comes from a man aged 18 to 35 in good health and CMV-seronegative.

The chain employs TRBV5-1 and TRBJ2-3; 7 positions agree with TRBD1. V shed 3 bases and J 1 base; nucleotides not matched to a gene: 5. Looked up from germline, CDR1 is SGHRS and CDR2 is YFSETQ. The CDR3 is made up of 15 amino acids. CDR3 region: CASSSQGSGTDTQYF. Here the CDR3 DNA reads TGCGCCAGCAGCTCACAGGGGTCGGGCACAGATACGCAGTATTTT.

The gene calls are TRBV15 and TRBJ2-2; perhaps TRBD1 as D (5 bases). The CDR3 consists of 16 residues. CDR1 and CDR2 (germline): LNHNV, YYDKDF (reference sequence). With 0 bases removed from V and 2 bases from J, the gap between germline ends came to 10 bases. The CDR3 loop reads CATSRDPRVNTGELFF. CDR3 in DNA: TGTGCCACCAGCAGAGATCCCAGGGTTAACACCGGGGAGCTGTTTTTT.

The rearrangement links TRBV28 to TRBJ2-5; 10 bases agree with TRBD2. The CDR3 contains 15 residues. Germline CDR1 is MDHEN and CDR2 is SYDVKM. V trimming: 5 bases; J trimming: 5 bases; junction bases outside the gene matches: 8. The CDR3 coding sequence is TGTGCCAGCAGTGAAAGCGGGAGGGCCTATGAGACCCAGTACTTC. Residues: CASSESGRAYETQYF.

The V and J genes are TRBV5-4 and TRBJ1-2, with a weak D call TRBD1 (5 bases). Trimming pared 2 bases from V and 1 base from J, leaving 6 bases between. Germline CDR1 and CDR2: SGHNT and YYREEE (reference sequence). The CDR3 runs to 13 residues. CDR3 nucleotides: TGTGCCAGCAGCTTAGACAGTAACTATGGCTACACCTTC. Its protein product is CASSLDSNYGYTF. Drawing the rest from reference TRBV5-4 and TRBJ1-2, the complete variable domain is ETGVTQSPTHLIKTRGQQVTLRCSSQSGHNTVSWYQQALGQGPQFIFQYYREEENGRGNFPPRFSGLQFPNYSSELNVNALELDDSALYLCASSLDSNYGYTFGSGTRLTVV.

The rearrangement joins TRBV6-1 to TRBJ1-2; maybe TRBD1 (6 bases). In germline, CDR1 is MNHNS, CDR2 SASEGT. V lost 7 bases and J 2 bases, leaving 11 bases between the germline ends. This CDR3 contains 13 residues. The DNA for the CDR3 is TGTGCCAGCATTAGGACAGCAAACTATGGCTACACCTTC. It is translated as CASIRTANYGYTF.

This chain links TRBV2 with TRBJ1-2; 7 bases agree with TRBD1. Germline V gives CDR1 SNHLY, CDR2 FYNNEI. The CDR3 covers 15 residues. J gave up 4 bases and V 6 bases, and 11 bases lay outside the gene matches. CDR3 residues: CASSQQGQPSYGYTF. The CDR3 bases are TGTGCCAGCAGCCAACAGGGACAGCCCTCCTATGGCTACACCTTC.

The chain combines TRBV10-3 with TRBJ2-7; D possibly corresponds to TRBD1 (5 bases). V was cut by 9 bases and J by 3 bases, with 15 bases left in between. The CDR3 is 13 residues long. From germline, CDR1 is ENHRY and CDR2 SYGVKD. DNA for the CDR3: TGTGCCATAAGAGAAACAGGTATCTACGAGCAGTACTTC. Amino acid sequence: CAIRETGIYEQYF.

The count of this clone is one. The chain is built from TRBV5-1 and TRBJ1-5; 7 bases match TRBD1. J lost 6 bases, V lost 1 base, and 7 bases had no gene match. This CDR3 is built from 15 residues. CDR1 is SGHRS, CDR2 YFSETQ, per germline. The CDR3, as DNA: TGCGCCAGCAGCTTGATGACAGGGTCGGGTCAGCCCCAGCATTTT. This sequence encodes CASSLMTGSGQPQHF.

The chain joins TRBV7-9 to TRBJ2-1, with a tentative D call TRBD2 (6 bases). Trimming removed 9 bases from V and 3 bases from J, with 18 bases in between. Germline V lookup: CDR1 SEHNR, CDR2 FQNEAQ (reference sequence). There are 15 residues in the CDR3. CDR3 protein: CARTRVRGNYNEQFF. The CDR3 bases are TGTGCCAGGACTAGGGTGCGGGGAAACTACAATGAGCAGTTCTTC.

The chain uses TRBV19 and TRBJ2-1; 9 positions match TRBD2. J lost 10 bases, V lost 5 bases, and 3 bases had no gene match. CDR3 size: 12 residues. Germline CDR1 reads LNHDA; CDR2 reads SQIVND (reference sequence). This CDR3 is CASSQAGGEQFF. DNA for the CDR3: TGTGCCAGTAGTCAAGCGGGGGGAGAGCAGTTCTTC.

This chain connects TRBV19 to TRBJ2-1, with TRBD1 identical over 10 bases. With 5 bases clipped from V and 2 bases from J, the junction kept 3 bases outside the gene matches. The germline V gene has CDR1 LNHDA and CDR2 SQIVND (reference sequence). This CDR3 contains 15 residues. In DNA form, the CDR3 reads TGTGCCAGTAGTCCTGGACAGGGGGCCTACAATGAGCAGTTCTTC. Protein: CASSPGQGAYNEQFF.

The rearrangement uses TRBV15 and TRBJ1-1, with D unclear. This CDR3 is built from 15 residues. Germline V gene sequence: CDR1 LNHNV, CDR2 YYDKDF (reference sequence). V was shortened by 0 bases and J by 0 bases, with 8 bases between the two germline ends. The CDR3 loop is CATSRDLGMNTEAFF. CDR3 sequence (DNA): TGTGCCACCAGCAGAGATTTGGGCATGAACACTGAAGCTTTCTTT. Complete variable domain (other parts from reference TRBV15 and TRBJ1-1): DAMVIQNPRYQVTQFGKPVTLSCSQTLNHNVMYWYQQKSSQAPKLLFHYYDKDFNNEADTPDNFQSRRPNTSFCFLDIRSPGLGDTAMYLCATSRDLGMNTEAFFGQGTRLTVV.

V usage is TRBV18 and J usage is TRBJ2-1; D might be TRBD2 (6 bases). This CDR3 spans 14 amino acids. Germline V gene data show CDR1 as KGHSH and CDR2 as LQKENI. Trimming shortened V by 6 bases and J by 5 bases, and 14 bases separated the two germline ends. The CDR3 region has the DNA TGTGCCAGCTCGTACGGGACTGCCGACAATGAGCAGTTCTTC. Its translation is CASSYGTADNEQFF.

This chain connects TRBV11-3 to TRBJ2-3; D possibly corresponds to TRBD2 (7 bases). The CDR3 consists of 16 residues. Germline-derived CDR1 and CDR2 are SGHNT and YENEEA. Trimming removed 0 bases at V and 4 bases at J, with 14 bases between. The CDR3 sequence: CASSLDSRGASDTQYF. The CDR3 DNA follows: TGTGCCAGCAGCTTAGATTCCCGGGGGGCATCAGATACGCAGTATTTT.

This clone is a singleton in its sample. This sequence joins TRBV7-9 and TRBJ1-6; 9 bases fit TRBD1. The CDR3 runs 18 residues. Germline CDR1 and CDR2: SEHNR and FQNEAQ (reference sequence). V lost 1 base and J lost 6; bases outside the gene matches: 10. CDR3 sequence reads: CASSLDEGQGRRNSPLHF. DNA of the CDR3: TGTGCCAGCAGCTTAGACGAAGGACAGGGGCGGCGTAATTCACCCCTCCACTTT.

Concerning this clone: At one end, the junction sequence differs from germline, possibly due to a read error. The rearrangement uses TRBV7-7 and TRBJ2-7; D is perhaps TRBD1 (5 bases). Germline CDR1 and CDR2: SSHAT and FNYEAQ (reference sequence). The CDR3 sequence is 13 residues long. The CDR3: CASSLTRDNEQYF. The CDR3 bases are TGTGCTAGCAGCTTAACCAGGGATAACGAGCAGTACTTC.

The chain couples TRBV30 to TRBJ1-3; unclear D gene. The CDR3 contains 16 residues. Germline loops: CDR1 GTSNPN, CDR2 SVGIG (reference sequence). V was pared by 0 bases and J by 1 base, with 13 bases between. CDR3 loop: CAWSVLADFSGNTIYF. CDR3 nucleotide sequence: TGTGCCTGGAGTGTACTAGCGGATTTTTCTGGAAACACCATATATTTT.

J is TRBJ2-7 and V is TRBV5-1; 7 nucleotides align to TRBD2. V was pared by 4 bases and J by 3 bases, with 4 bases of the junction left unmatched. Per the germline V gene, CDR1 is SGHRS and CDR2 is YFSETQ. There are 13 residues in the CDR3. CDR3 amino acids: CASSLAVSYEQYF. The CDR3 nucleotides read TGCGCCAGCAGCCTAGCGGTAAGCTACGAGCAGTACTTC.

The genes are TRBV5-1 and TRBJ2-3; TRBD2 matches at 11 bases. The junction had 8 bases not matched to a gene; V was cut back by 5 bases and J by 3 bases. The V gene's germline CDR1 is SGHRS and CDR2 YFSETQ. The CDR3 spans 16 residues. CDR3 sequence reads: CASSPGLAEGTDTQYF. CDR3 DNA: TGCGCCAGCAGTCCGGGACTAGCGGAGGGTACAGATACGCAGTATTTT.

This rearrangement joins TRBV28 to TRBJ1-1; D may be TRBD1 (6 bases). Trimming left V 5 bases short and J 1 base short, with 17 bases between. CDR1 and CDR2 from the germline V gene are MDHEN and SYDVKM. The CDR3 covers 16 residues. The CDR3 DNA reads as TGTGCCAGCAGTCTCCGCCGCACAGGGCCGAACACTGAAGCTTTCTTT. Its translation is CASSLRRTGPNTEAFF.

The CDR3 here is CASSTGTRIGGELFF. Here the CDR3 DNA reads TGTGCCAGCAGCACCGGGACTAGAATCGGCGGGGAGCTGTTTTTT. The rearrangement joins TRBV5-6 to TRBJ2-2; 8 nucleotides align to TRBD2. This CDR3 contains 15 residues. V lost 4 bases to trimming and J lost 7 bases; unmatched junction nucleotides: 9. Germline V CDR1 and CDR2: SGHDT, YYEEEE.

This clone was observed a single time. The CDR3 loop is CASSLAARETDTQYF. In DNA form, the CDR3 reads TGTGCCAGCAGCTTAGCAGCCCGGGAGACAGATACGCAGTATTTT. V and J are TRBV11-2 and TRBJ2-3, with D maybe TRBD2 (6 bases). CDR1 is SGHAT and CDR2 is FQNNGV in the germline V gene. The CDR3 runs to 15 residues. Between the trimmed V and J ends, which lost 1 base and 3 bases, there was a span of 11 bases.

The genes are TRBV28 and TRBJ2-1; no reliable D call. CDR1 MDHEN and CDR2 SYDVKM come from the germline V gene. There are 13 residues in the CDR3. The V end was cut by 6 bases, the J end by 4 bases, with 10 bases between. CDR3 in amino acids: CASSRGFYNEQFF. Written as DNA, the CDR3 is TGTGCCAGCAGCCGCGGTTTTTACAATGAGCAGTTCTTC.

The chain carries TRBV28 and TRBJ2-2; the match to TRBD2 covers 7 bases. Germline CDR1 and CDR2: MDHEN and SYDVKM. CDR3 size: 15 residues. V shed 6 bases and J 8 bases; nucleotides not matched to a gene: 12. The CDR3: CASSLLTGGGGELFF. The CDR3 DNA follows: TGTGCCAGCAGCCTCCTTACGGGAGGCGGGGGGGAGCTGTTTTTT.

This sequence joins TRBV4-2 and TRBJ2-1; 8 bases map to TRBD2. V gave up 4 bases and J gave up 8 bases; unmatched junction bases: 10. From germline, CDR1 is LGHNA and CDR2 YNFKEQ. The CDR3 is 15 amino acids. CDR3 loop: CASSRSGTGADEQFF. In DNA form, the CDR3 reads TGTGCCAGCAGCCGTAGCGGGACTGGAGCGGATGAGCAGTTCTTC.

The rearrangement joins TRBV28 to TRBJ2-1, with 12 positions matching TRBD2. This CDR3 spans 15 amino acids. CDR1 is MDHEN and CDR2 is SYDVKM in the germline V gene. With V trimmed by 6 bases and J by 7 bases, 7 bases remained unmatched. The CDR3 nucleotides are TGTGCCAGCAGCCTAGCGGGAGGGAAGAATAATGAGCAGTTCTTC. Its protein is CASSLAGGKNNEQFF. The full variable domain, completed using reference TRBV28 and TRBJ2-1, is DVKVTQSSRYLVKRTGEKVFLECVQDMDHENMFWYRQDPGLGLRLIYFSYDVKMKEKGDIPEGYSVSREKKERFSLILESASTNQTSMYLCASSLAGGKNNEQFFGPGTRLTVL.

CDR3 in DNA: TGTGCCAGCAGCTCGACAGCCTCTGGAAACACCATATATTTT. Translation: CASSSTASGNTIYF. This chain uses TRBV7-2 with TRBJ1-3; a weak D match, TRBD1 (5 bases). Germline lookup yields CDR1 SGHTA and CDR2 FQGNSA. Trimming shortened V by 4 bases and J by 0 bases, and 7 bases separated the two germline ends. This CDR3 has 14 residues.

The chain carries TRBV28 and TRBJ2-3; TRBD2 matches at 12 bases. Per the germline V gene, CDR1 is MDHEN and CDR2 is SYDVKM. J gave up 2 bases and V 6 bases, and 9 bases lay outside the gene matches. The CDR3 consists of 17 residues. CDR3 residues: CASSFPGLAGITDTQYF. In nucleotides, the CDR3 is TGTGCCAGCAGCTTTCCCGGACTAGCGGGAATCACAGATACGCAGTATTTT.

V and J are TRBV2 and TRBJ2-1; 7 nucleotides line up with TRBD1. Germline lookup yields CDR1 SNHLY and CDR2 FYNNEI. V was pared by 4 bases and J by 9 bases, with 6 bases of the junction left unmatched. CDR3 length: 13 amino acids. CDR3 region: CASSGDRVGEQFF. Here the CDR3 DNA reads TGTGCCAGCAGTGGAGACAGGGTAGGTGAGCAGTTCTTC.

The rearrangement uses TRBV27 and TRBJ2-7; 7 bases map to TRBD2. The CDR3 covers 14 residues. From germline, CDR1 is MNHEY and CDR2 SMNVEV (reference sequence). Trimming at V came to 2 bases and at J to 2 bases, leaving 3 bases not matched to a gene. DNA of the CDR3: TGTGCCAGCAGTTTAACGGGAGGCACCTACGAGCAGTACTTC. It yields the protein CASSLTGGTYEQYF.